One and the same sample provided the 29 T cell receptor beta chains below, sequenced in a study of response to subunit inactivated influenza vaccine. TCRdb recomputed calls from the RT-PCR reads with MiXCR, one row per CDR3 protein. The profile shows about 540,000 distinct CDR3 sequences, around 13% of them singletons. The sequences come from PBMCs from blood, collected 12 days after vaccination. Receptor source: a man aged 50 to 60 who received an inactivated influenza vaccine.

This clonotype was seen a few times. The chain uses TRBV7-2 and TRBJ2-3; TRBD2 matches at 7 bases. Trimming at V came to 2 bases and at J to 0 bases, leaving 5 bases not matched to a gene. Germline assignment: CDR1 SGHTA and CDR2 FQGNSA. The CDR3 loop spans 16 amino acids. The CDR3 loop reads CASSLSASGSTDTQYF. The CDR3 region has the DNA TGTGCCAGCAGCTTAAGCGCTAGCGGTAGCACAGATACGCAGTATTTT.

This clonotype has just a few counts. The chain employs TRBV12-3 or TRBV12-4 and TRBJ2-1; D uncertain. The V end was cut by 4 bases, the J end by 10 bases, with 8 bases between. There are 11 residues in the CDR3. The CDR3 here is CASSSRAEQFF. In DNA form, the CDR3 reads TGTGCCAGCAGTTCCCGGGCCGAGCAGTTCTTC.

This clonotype was counted many times. The rearrangement uses TRBV20-1 and TRBJ1-3; 7 nucleotides align to TRBD1. The length of the CDR3 is 14 residues. The germline V gene has CDR1 DFQATT and CDR2 SNEGSKA (reference sequence). V was pared by 3 bases and J by 4 bases, with 6 bases of the junction left unmatched. CDR3 nucleotides: TGCAGTGCTAGTGGACAGGTCGCGGGAAACACCATATATTTT. As protein: CSASGQVAGNTIYF.

This chain connects TRBV11-2 to TRBJ2-3; the match to TRBD2 covers 11 bases. Germline V gene sequence: CDR1 SGHAT, CDR2 FQNNGV. Trimming took 5 bases from V and 0 from J; bases not matched to a gene: 10. The CDR3 covers 18 residues. CDR3 DNA: TGTGCCAGCAGCCTACGTAGGACTAGCGGGTTGAGCACAGATACGCAGTATTTT. Protein sequence: CASSLRRTSGLSTDTQYF.

V gene TRBV29-1 combines with J gene TRBJ2-3; TRBD2 matches at 13 bases. Germline values: CDR1 SQVTM, CDR2 ANQGSEA. The CDR3 sequence is 15 residues long. V gave up 6 bases and J gave up 2 bases; unmatched junction bases: 5. In DNA form, the CDR3 reads TGCAGCGTGCTCGGACTAGCGGGAGCCACAGATACGCAGTATTTT. Protein product: CSVLGLAGATDTQYF.

This clonotype has just a few counts. This chain uses TRBV6-2 or TRBV6-3 with TRBJ2-5; D not certain. Germline CDR1 MNHEY, CDR2 SVGEGT. The CDR3 length is 14 residues. The V gene lost 6 bases and the J gene lost 0 bases, with 11 bases spanning the gap. CDR3 in amino acids: CASRNLRNQETQYF. The DNA for the CDR3 is TGTGCCAGCAGAAATCTTAGGAACCAAGAGACCCAGTACTTC.

The V gene is TRBV6-2 or TRBV6-3, the J gene TRBJ2-7; the match to TRBD1 covers 8 bases. The germline V gene encodes CDR1 MNHEY and CDR2 SVGEGT. CDR3 length equals 13 residues. V lost 7 bases, J lost 7 bases, and 9 bases stayed unmatched. Written as DNA, the CDR3 is TGTGCCAGCACCTCAAGACAGGGGCGGGAGCAGTACTTC. Its translation: CASTSRQGREQYF.

This clonotype came up a few times. The chain has TRBV14 and TRBJ2-2; no definite D call. Per the germline V gene, CDR1 is SGHDN and CDR2 is FVKESK. The CDR3 is made up of 17 amino acids. The V and J ends lost 4 bases and 2 bases respectively, with 17 bases between them. The CDR3 DNA reads as TGTGCCAGCAGCCCGTTGTATAGAGCCGTTAACACCGGGGAGCTGTTTTTT. It translates to CASSPLYRAVNTGELFF.

This chain links TRBV10-3 with TRBJ1-1; D remains ambiguous. There are 14 residues in the CDR3. The germline V gene encodes CDR1 ENHRY and CDR2 SYGVKD. Trimming removed 6 bases from V and 2 bases from J, with 13 bases in between. The CDR3: CAIRSPSINTEAFF. The DNA for the CDR3 is TGTGCCATCAGGTCCCCGAGTATAAACACTGAAGCTTTCTTT.

This clonotype was observed at least ten times. This chain links TRBV28 with TRBJ2-1; 11 bases fit TRBD2. The V gene's germline CDR1 is MDHEN and CDR2 SYDVKM. There are 16 residues in the CDR3. V lost 2 bases to trimming and J lost 0 bases; unmatched junction nucleotides: 0. Here the CDR3 reads CASSLLAGGSYNEQFF. CDR3 bases: TGTGCCAGCAGTTTACTAGCGGGAGGCTCCTACAATGAGCAGTTCTTC.

This rearrangement joins TRBV10-1 to TRBJ2-2, with a weak D call TRBD1 (5 bases). CDR1 and CDR2 from the germline V gene are WNHNN and SYGVQD (reference sequence). The CDR3 is 15 residues long. V was cut by 6 bases and J by 2 bases, with 13 bases left in between. For the CDR3, the DNA is TGCGCCAGCAGACCCGACAGTTCAAACACCGGGGAGCTGTTTTTT. Its protein is CASRPDSSNTGELFF.

V usage is TRBV1 and J usage is TRBJ1-5; the table names TRBD1, a call not compared with the DNA. TRBV1 corresponds to a pseudogene. CDR3 length: 17 amino acids. Written as DNA, the CDR3 is TGCACCAGCAGCCACCCCGGACAGGGAGGAAGGAATCAGCCCCAGCATTTT. Amino acid sequence: CTSSHPGQGGRNQPQHF.

This clonotype was counted between two and nine times. This sequence joins TRBV4-2 and TRBJ2-3; D may match TRBD1 or TRBD2 (5 bases each). The V and J ends lost 0 bases and 5 bases respectively, with 9 bases between them. CDR1 and CDR2 (germline): LGHNA, YNFKEQ. CDR3 size: 14 residues. The CDR3 DNA reads TGTGCCAGCAGCCAAGATCTGAGGGGAGATACGCAGTATTTT. Encoded protein: CASSQDLRGDTQYF.

The V call is TRBV20-1, the J call TRBJ1-6; weak D call: TRBD1 (5 bases). Trimming took 7 bases from V and 2 from J, leaving 12 bases between them. The CDR3 is 14 amino acids. The germline V gene encodes CDR1 DFQATT and CDR2 SNEGSKA (reference sequence). The CDR3 reads CSGDEATYNSPLHF. DNA of the CDR3: TGCAGTGGGGACGAAGCAACCTATAATTCACCCCTCCACTTT.

Worth noting for this clonotype: The junction and the germline gene differ at one end; a read error may be behind it. The chain combines TRBV4-2 with TRBJ1-5; 9 nucleotides line up with TRBD1. This CDR3 is built from 15 residues. CDR1 is LGHNA and CDR2 is YNFKEQ in the germline V gene. The CDR3 region has the DNA TGTGTCAGCAGCCAAGAGGGACAGGGATATCAGCCCCAGCATTTT. Encoded protein: CVSSQEGQGYQPQHF.

V gene TRBV5-1 combines with J gene TRBJ1-1; 8 positions agree with TRBD1. This CDR3 contains 15 residues. Germline CDR1 and CDR2: SGHRS and YFSETQ. V shed 0 bases, J shed 6 bases, and the junction held 7 bases outside the gene matches. The chain's CDR3 is CASSLAGQGVSEAFF. CDR3 DNA sequence: TGCGCCAGCAGCTTGGCCGGACAGGGAGTTTCTGAAGCTTTCTTT.

This chain joins TRBV4-3 and TRBJ1-2; TRBD1 might be the D (5 bases). This CDR3 spans 16 amino acids. Trimming cost V 0 bases and J 7 bases, with 18 bases left between them. In germline, CDR1 is LGHNA, CDR2 YSLEER. CDR3 coding DNA: TGCGCCAGCAGCCAAGATTTGGGGGGAAGGGCCGGTGGCTACACCTTC. Translating it yields CASSQDLGGRAGGYTF.

In DNA form, the CDR3 reads TGTGCCACCAGTGATCCCGGACTAGCCCATGAGCAGTTCTTC. Its translation is CATSDPGLAHEQFF. The chain recombines TRBV24-1 with TRBJ2-1, with TRBD2 matching 8 bases. The CDR3 consists of 14 residues. V was pared by 3 bases and J by 8 bases, with 5 bases of the junction left unmatched. Looked up from germline, CDR1 is KGHDR and CDR2 is SFDVKD.

This clonotype was seen more than once but under ten times. CDR3: CASSARDRGREKLFF. In nucleotides, the CDR3 is TGTGCCAGCAGTGCCCGGGACAGGGGGCGAGAAAAACTGTTTTTT. The genes are TRBV12-3 or TRBV12-4 and TRBJ1-4; 12 bases line up with TRBD1. The CDR3 spans 15 residues. J was trimmed by 8 bases and V by 5 bases; bases with no gene match: 6.

The chain joins TRBV20-1 to TRBJ2-7, with D possibly being TRBD1 or TRBD2 (7 bases each). The CDR3 runs 13 residues. Germline values: CDR1 DFQATT, CDR2 SNEGSKA (reference sequence). Trimming shortened V by 0 bases and J by 7 bases, and 13 bases separated the two germline ends. The chain's CDR3 is CSAREAGGEEQYF. DNA for the CDR3: TGCAGTGCTAGAGAGGCAGGGGGGGAGGAGCAGTACTTC.

Only a few counts were recorded for this clonotype. The V and J genes are TRBV3-1 and TRBJ2-3, with D hard to call. The CDR3 has 15 amino acids. Germline CDR1 reads LGHDT; CDR2 reads YNNKEL (reference sequence). The ends were cut back, 0 bases at V and 2 bases at J, with 9 bases in the middle. The DNA for the CDR3 is TGTGCCAGCAGCCAAGATGATACTAACACAGATACGCAGTATTTT. The encoded protein is CASSQDDTNTDTQYF.

This clonotype was counted between two and nine times. This chain links TRBV10-3 with TRBJ2-7, with D uncertain. CDR3 size: 13 residues. Between the trimmed V and J ends, which lost 5 bases and 2 bases, there was a span of 10 bases. The germline CDR1 and CDR2 sequences are ENHRY and SYGVKD. This chain's CDR3 is CAISWAAAYEQYF. The CDR3 region has the DNA TGTGCCATCAGTTGGGCGGCTGCCTACGAGCAGTACTTC.

The chain is built from TRBV5-1 and TRBJ2-2; D may be TRBD1 (5 bases). The CDR3 is made up of 13 amino acids. CDR1 is SGHRS, CDR2 YFSETQ, per germline. V lost 3 bases and J lost 6, with 9 bases in between. The CDR3 reads CASSSGQPGELFF. The CDR3 bases are TGCGCCAGCAGCTCCGGACAACCCGGGGAGCTGTTTTTT.

This clonotype was seen more than once but under ten times. The rearrangement uses TRBV14 and TRBJ1-6, with D possibly being TRBD1 (6 bases). There are 16 residues in the CDR3. V lost 1 base and J 5 bases, leaving 12 bases between the germline ends. Germline V lookup: CDR1 SGHDN, CDR2 FVKESK. The CDR3 DNA is TGTGCCAGCAGCCAAGGTCAGGGGCGGAATAATTCACCCCTCCACTTT. It specifies CASSQGQGRNNSPLHF. The whole variable domain, remainder taken from reference TRBV14 and TRBJ1-6, is EAGVTQFPSHSVIEKGQTVTLRCDPISGHDNLYWYRRVMGKEIKFLLHFVKESKQDESGMPNNRFLAERTGGTYSTLKVQPAELEDSGVYFCASSQGQGRNNSPLHFGNGTRLTVT.

The V and J genes are TRBV20-1 and TRBJ1-1; D is unresolved. CDR3 length: 13 residues. Germline CDR1 is DFQATT and CDR2 is SNEGSKA (reference sequence). V lost 0 bases to trimming and J lost 1 base, with 6 bases between them. This chain's CDR3 is CSARDSKNTEAFF. As DNA, the CDR3 is TGCAGTGCTAGAGATTCGAAGAACACTGAAGCTTTCTTT.

This clonotype was detected only a few times. The genes are TRBV21-1 and TRBJ2-3; the table gives TRBD2 as D, unverified against the DNA. TRBV21-1 is labeled a pseudogene. This CDR3 contains 16 residues. The CDR3 sequence: CASSKIGTSGTDTQYF. The CDR3 coding sequence is TGTGCCAGCAGCAAAATAGGGACTAGCGGCACAGATACGCAGTATTTT.

This rearrangement joins TRBV3-1 to TRBJ1-1; D not resolved. V was clipped by 4 bases and J by 3 bases, with 9 bases between them. The germline V gene encodes CDR1 LGHDT and CDR2 YNNKEL (reference sequence). The CDR3 is 13 residues long. The CDR3 spells CASSPDGDTEAFF. CDR3 sequence (DNA): TGTGCCAGCAGCCCAGACGGGGACACTGAAGCTTTCTTT.

In its sample, this clonotype was seen once. The CDR3 spells CASSYRFRDRRLGTIYF. CDR3 in DNA: TGTGCCAGCAGTTACCGGTTCCGGGACAGGAGGTTGGGCACCATATATTTT. The chain recombines TRBV6-5 with TRBJ1-3; 8 bases match TRBD1. V shed 2 bases, J shed 9 bases, and the junction held 15 bases outside the gene matches. CDR3 length: 17 residues. Germline CDR1 reads MNHEY; CDR2 reads SVGAGI.

This clonotype was observed a handful of times. The rearrangement links TRBV4-1 to TRBJ2-7; D possibly corresponds to TRBD1 (8 bases). V was trimmed by 5 bases and J by 5 bases, leaving 16 bases between them. Germline CDR1 MGHRA, CDR2 YSYEKL. CDR3 length: 14 amino acids. The CDR3 DNA reads TGCGCCAGCAGCATCCGGACAGGGAGGGACGAGCAGTACTTC. Its protein is CASSIRTGRDEQYF.